This TCR beta chain was observed in a study of blood T cell repertoires in COVID-19. Study as a whole: Acute-phase and convalescent COVID-19 samples originated in the United States, Italy and Spain.

Per germline, CDR1 MNHNY and CDR2 SVGAGI (reference sequence). Between the trimmed V and J ends, which lost 11 bases and 7 bases, there was a span of 20 bases. CDR3 length: 13 amino acids. Generated by immunoSEQ multiplex PCR, the TCRdb table keeps only in-frame clones and is missing some. The data contain about 60,000 clones, approximately 86% of them singletons. The J gene is TRBJ1-2, the V gene TRBV6-6, with D perhaps TRBD1 (5 bases). Material for sequencing was peripheral blood. The TCR sequence derives from a man aged 40-50 years with acute or convalescent COVID-19. The CDR3 protein is CAGLNQGKVGYTF. The CDR3 DNA reads TGTGCCGGGTTAAATCAGGGTAAGGTTGGCTACACCTTC.